The clone carrying this T cell receptor (beta chain) has a count of ten or more. Antigen unknown. The data belong to a study of T-cell reconstitution after alpha-beta-depleted transplantation in children. Regarding the study as a whole: T-cell counts and diversity were attributed mostly to newly produced T cells one year after transplant. At day 60, the high TCRbeta diversity found in some patients originated from recipient T cells and thymic progenitors that had survived. After transplant, at about two months, alpha-beta T cells were reportedly derived from several hundred expanded graft clones.

The library targeted TCRbeta and was prepared with unique molecular identifiers. Each CDR3 protein gets one entry after TCRdb re-called the PCR reads with MiXCR. The sample records under 850,000 distinct CDR3 sequences, about an eighth being singletons. Germline CDR1 is DFQATT and CDR2 is SNEGSKA (reference sequence). The CDR3 covers 15 residues. V trimming: 7 bases; J trimming: 7 bases; junction bases outside the gene matches: 11. The receptor comes from a girl aged 2-10 years with congenital amegakaryocytic thrombocytopenia, due to receive a stem cell transplant. The V gene is TRBV20-1, the J gene TRBJ2-1; 12 bases fit TRBD2. The sample here was PBMCs, taken before TCRalphabeta/CD19-depleted stem cell transplant. CDR3 in DNA: TGCAGTGGGATCACCGGGACTAGCGGGTCAAATGAGCAGTTCTTC. This translates into CSGITGTSGSNEQFF.